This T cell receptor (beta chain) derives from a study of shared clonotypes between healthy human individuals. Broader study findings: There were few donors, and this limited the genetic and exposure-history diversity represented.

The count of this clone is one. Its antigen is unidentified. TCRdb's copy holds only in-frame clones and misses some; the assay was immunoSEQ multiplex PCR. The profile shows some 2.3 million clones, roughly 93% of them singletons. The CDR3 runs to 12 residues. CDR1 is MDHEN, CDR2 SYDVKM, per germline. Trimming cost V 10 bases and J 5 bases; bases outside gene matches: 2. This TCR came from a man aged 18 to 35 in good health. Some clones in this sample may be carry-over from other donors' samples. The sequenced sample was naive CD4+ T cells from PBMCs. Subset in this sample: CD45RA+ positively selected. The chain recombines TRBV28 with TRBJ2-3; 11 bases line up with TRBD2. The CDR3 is CATGLAGDTQYF. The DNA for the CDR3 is TGTGCCACTGGACTAGCGGGAGATACGCAGTATTTT. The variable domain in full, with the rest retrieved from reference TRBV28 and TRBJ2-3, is DVKVTQSSRYLVKRTGEKVFLECVQDMDHENMFWYRQDPGLGLRLIYFSYDVKMKEKGDIPEGYSVSREKKERFSLILESASTNQTSMYLCATGLAGDTQYFGPGTRLTVL.